Listed here is a single TCR beta chain. Its antigen is not yet known. Base qualities are missing; no much larger clone stands one base away. This entry is derived from a study of PD-1 blockade in classical Hodgkin lymphoma (dated by TCRdb to between 2020 and 2021). In the study overall: Nivolumab dosing was 3 mg/kg intravenously every 2 weeks, continuing until either disease progression or unacceptable toxicity. The study used CyTOF and TCR beta sequencing to define a peripheral blood immune signature of response to PD-1 blockade in classical Hodgkin lymphoma. The full study reports these points: Patients starting nivolumab less than 1 year after ASCT had lower diversity and were excluded from later analyses to avoid confounding by immune reconstitution. By C4D1, a significant rise was seen in CD4+ TCR diversity but not in CD8+ TCR diversity (p=0.0027 vs p=0.16), and the rise was most apparent among complete responders (p=0.02). Trial patients achieving complete response had baseline diversity similar to newly diagnosed patients, whereas partial responders and progressors had significantly lower diversity. Only a single clinical trial cohort was studied, and what caused the repertoire differences, possibly disease activity or prior therapy, remained undefined. Baseline TCR diversity was reported as lower in newly diagnosed patients than in healthy donors, and lower still in relapsed/refractory patients.

Genomic DNA was extracted with the Qiagen DNeasy kit from unsorted PBMCs and from negatively selected CD4+ and CD8+ fractions. TCR beta CDR3 regions were amplified by immunoSEQ multiplex PCR using primers annealing to V and J segments. Amplification bias was minimized using a synthetic immune receptor repertoire, and residual bias was removed computationally after sequencing. In the source study's methods: Custom Python scripts were used to quantify repertoire diversity as the Shannon entropy index. Unsorted, CD4+ and CD8+ repertoires were examined separately, except in combined analyses, for which CD4+ and CD8+ sequences were merged in silico. A clone counted as expanded when the clone's frequency after treatment rose at least 2-fold relative to C1D1, and clones undetected at baseline were given a pseudocount of 0.5. Clones with 0 or 1 copy at C1D1 were classified as singleton clones, and clones with 2 or more copies were classified as non-singleton clones. Clones expanded in unsorted samples were annotated as CD4+, CD8+ or unknown by matching protein sequences in sorted samples from the same patient. Wilcoxon tests on paired samples were used to test diversity changes from C1D1 to C4D1. As stored in TCRdb, this immuneACCESS dataset retains in-frame rearrangements with V and J assigned. A fraction of the clones does not appear; measured against another copy, unresolved V genes explain less than half of the discrepancy, and the remainder lacks a known reason. Clonal size and the V and J genes are those of that table, whereas D and trimming came from the DNA. In all, the sample holds about 18,000 clones, and around 80% of those were seen once. 24% of the sample comes from the top ten.

According to the study, the label for this sample's time point signals: cycle 1 day 1 (C1D1), immediately before nivolumab initiation. Every trial patient had relapsed after autologous stem cell transplantation, and cohorts A, B and C differed in prior brentuximab vedotin exposure. The trial cohort was composed of about 58 patients with relapsed/refractory classical Hodgkin lymphoma, for whom complete response, partial response or progressive disease was recorded as best overall response. Single-agent nivolumab was administered to trial patients in the multi-cohort phase II CheckMate 205 trial. Best overall response was determined by an independent review committee according to the 2007 International Working Group response criteria. Trial PBMCs were collected just before the start of nivolumab (C1D1) and during therapy at cycle 2 day 1 and cycle 4 day 1. After peripheral blood was drawn into 8 mL Vacutainer Cell Preparation Tubes, PBMCs were isolated by centrifugation and then cryopreserved.

The starting material was peripheral blood mononuclear cells (PBMCs), obtained at baseline. This clonotype originated in a human donor with classical Hodgkin lymphoma.

The DNA reads as follows: TGCAGCGTTGACACCACAGGAAGGGGCCAGCCCCAGCATTTT. Its protein product is CSVDTTGRGQPQHF. The chain was built from TRBV29-1 and TRBJ1-5, and possibly TRBD1, on 5 matching bases. CDR1 and CDR2, looked up from the germline V gene, are SQVTM and ANQGSEA. Cut back by 3 bases and 7 bases, the V and J ends lie 16 bases apart. The CDR3 goes from the cysteine to the phenylalanine over 14 residues. Only CDR3 DNA remains: 42 bases, in frame from the first base.